Listed below are T cell receptor beta chains from one sample, sequenced in a study of cytomegalovirus exposure and HLA in healthy donors. The data were produced by immunoSEQ multiplex PCR, yet TCRdb's version contains in-frame clones alone and is incomplete. The table lists roughly 100,000 clones, roughly 73% of them singletons. The sample was PBMCs. The source is a man in his forties in good health and CMV-seronegative. CDR3s include the opening cysteine and the closing phenylalanine or tryptophan. The D gene is left open where the match is weak. Only part of the rows carry a size: once, few, many, or a class if the clone is expanded.

V gene: TRBV6-5
clone size: NA
J gene: TRBJ2-7
D gene: NA
CDR3 DNA: TGTGCCAGCAGGAGAAGTCTACGGGTTGGGGAGCAGTACTTC
CDR3 protein: CASRRSLRVGEQYF

V gene: TRBV29-1
clone size: NA
J gene: TRBJ1-2
D gene: TRBD1
CDR3 DNA: TGCAGCGTTTGGACAGGGGGTCCTGGCTACACCTTC
CDR3 protein: CSVWTGGPGYTF

V gene: TRBV15
clone size: NA
J gene: TRBJ2-3
D gene: TRBD2
CDR3 DNA: TGTGCCACCAGCAGACCTAGCGGGGGGCCCACAGATACGCAGTATTTT
CDR3 protein: CATSRPSGGPTDTQYF

V gene: TRBV4-2
clone size: NA
J gene: TRBJ1-6
D gene: NA
CDR3 DNA: TGTGCCAGCAGCCAAAAGTATCGACAGAGGAATAATTCACCCCTCCACTTT
CDR3 protein: CASSQKYRQRNNSPLHF

V gene: TRBV4-1
clone size: NA
J gene: TRBJ2-3
D gene: TRBD1
CDR3 DNA: TGCGCCAGCAGCCAAGAGAGGGCAGGGGGTGTGGTAGGTACGCAGTATTTT
CDR3 protein: CASSQERAGGVVGTQYF

V gene: TRBV11-2
clone size: NA
J gene: TRBJ1-4
D gene: NA
CDR3 DNA: TGTGCCAGCAGCCCGGCAACGAGGGTTATGTTTTTT
CDR3 protein: CASSPATRVMFF

V gene: TRBV7-9
clone size: NA
J gene: TRBJ2-7
D gene: TRBD1
CDR3 DNA: TGTGCCAGCAGCTTAGCTCGGGACAGGAATTACGAGCAGTACTTC
CDR3 protein: CASSLARDRNYEQYF

V gene: TRBV19
clone size: NA
J gene: TRBJ1-1
D gene: TRBD1
CDR3 DNA: TGTGCCAGTAGGCAAAGACCCTGGGCAGATACAGGGGGCAAGACTGAAGCTTTCTTT
CDR3 protein: CASRQRPWADTGGKTEAFF

V gene: TRBV18
clone size: NA
J gene: TRBJ1-6
D gene: TRBD1
CDR3 DNA: TGTGCCAGCTCACAGGGGACAGCCAATTCACCCCTCCACTTT
CDR3 protein: CASSQGTANSPLHF

V gene: TRBV5-1
clone size: NA
J gene: TRBJ2-7
D gene: NA
CDR3 DNA: TGCGCCAGCACCTCAGGGGACGGGGACGAGCAGTACTTC
CDR3 protein: CASTSGDGDEQYF

V gene: TRBV29-1
clone size: NA
J gene: TRBJ1-5
D gene: TRBD1
CDR3 DNA: TGCAGCGTGGCGAACAGGGGTGATCAGCCCCAGCATTTT
CDR3 protein: CSVANRGDQPQHF

V gene: TRBV7-3
clone size: NA
J gene: TRBJ2-2
D gene: NA
CDR3 DNA: TGTGCCAGCAGCTTAGGCGCAGGGCTCACCGGGGAGCTGTTTTTT
CDR3 protein: CASSLGAGLTGELFF

V gene: TRBV25-1
clone size: once
J gene: TRBJ1-4
D gene: NA
CDR3 DNA: TGTGCCAGTACCGCAAATGGGGCTTATGAAAAACTGTTTTTT
CDR3 protein: CASTANGAYEKLFF

V gene: TRBV4-1
clone size: NA
J gene: TRBJ2-7
D gene: TRBD1
CDR3 DNA: TGCGCCAGCAGCCCCGGGACAGGGAGACCCTACGAGCAGTACTTC
CDR3 protein: CASSPGTGRPYEQYF

V gene: TRBV2
clone size: NA
J gene: TRBJ2-3
D gene: NA
CDR3 DNA: TGTGCCAGCAGGGCCCCCTTAGGGGTTAGAGCAGATACGCAGTATTTT
CDR3 protein: CASRAPLGVRADTQYF

V gene: TRBV18
clone size: NA
J gene: TRBJ2-5
D gene: TRBD1
CDR3 DNA: TGTGCCAGCTCACCGGGACAGTATCAAGAGACCCAGTACTTC
CDR3 protein: CASSPGQYQETQYF

V gene: TRBV10-3
clone size: few
J gene: TRBJ2-5
D gene: TRBD1
CDR3 DNA: TGTGCCATCAGTGAGCTTGGGACAGGGGATGCCCAGTACTTC
CDR3 protein: CAISELGTGDAQYF

V gene: TRBV11-2
clone size: NA
J gene: TRBJ1-1
D gene: NA
CDR3 DNA: TGTGCCAGCAGCCCCCTGGAGGGCACTGAAGCTTTCTTT
CDR3 protein: CASSPLEGTEAFF

V gene: TRBV5-1
clone size: NA
J gene: TRBJ1-2
D gene: NA
CDR3 DNA: TGCGCCAGCAGCTTGGGCCCCACAGCGGACTATGGCTACACCTTC
CDR3 protein: CASSLGPTADYGYTF

V gene: TRBV7-9
clone size: NA
J gene: TRBJ1-3
D gene: NA
CDR3 DNA: TGTGCCAGCAGCTTAGACGTGCGAGCCTCTGGAAACACCATATATTTT
CDR3 protein: CASSLDVRASGNTIYF

V gene: TRBV12-5
clone size: NA
J gene: TRBJ2-1
D gene: TRBD2
CDR3 DNA: TGTGCTAGTGGTTTGGGGAGCGGGGGGGCAGCTGAGCAGTTCTTC
CDR3 protein: CASGLGSGGAAEQFF

V gene: TRBV5-1
clone size: few
J gene: TRBJ1-5
D gene: TRBD1
CDR3 DNA: TGCGCCAGCAGCCCGGGACAGGGGGCCGGCAATCAGCCCCAGCATTTT
CDR3 protein: CASSPGQGAGNQPQHF

V gene: TRBV6-1
clone size: NA
J gene: TRBJ2-5
D gene: NA
CDR3 DNA: TGTGCCAGCAGTGAGATTTACGGGGGTTTGACCCAGTACTTC
CDR3 protein: CASSEIYGGLTQYF

V gene: TRBV5-1
clone size: NA
J gene: TRBJ1-2
D gene: NA
CDR3 DNA: TGCGCCAGCAGCTTGGACGTACAGTATGGCTACACCTTC
CDR3 protein: CASSLDVQYGYTF

V gene: TRBV25-1
clone size: NA
J gene: TRBJ2-5
D gene: TRBD2
CDR3 DNA: TGTGCCAGCAGTGAATGGACGGGGGGGCGGGAGACCCAGTACTTC
CDR3 protein: CASSEWTGGRETQYF

V gene: TRBV2
clone size: NA
J gene: TRBJ2-3
D gene: NA
CDR3 DNA: TGTGCCAGCAGTGAATTGAGGGAACTTAGCACAGATACGCAGTATTTT
CDR3 protein: CASSELRELSTDTQYF

V gene: TRBV5-1
clone size: NA
J gene: TRBJ1-1
D gene: NA
CDR3 DNA: TGCGCCAGCAGAGAGCTTCAGGTCTCGAACACTGAAGCTTTCTTT
CDR3 protein: CASRELQVSNTEAFF

V gene: TRBV2
clone size: NA
J gene: TRBJ2-1
D gene: NA
CDR3 DNA: TGTGCCAGCAGTGAGGAGGGACGAAGTCTGACAAATGAGCAGTTCTTC
CDR3 protein: CASSEEGRSLTNEQFF

V gene: TRBV5-4
clone size: NA
J gene: TRBJ2-1
D gene: NA
CDR3 DNA: TGTGCCAGCAGGCCCGATCAGCGGAGCTCCTACAATGAGCAGTTCTTC
CDR3 protein: CASRPDQRSSYNEQFF

V gene: TRBV5-1
clone size: NA
J gene: TRBJ2-7
D gene: TRBD1
CDR3 DNA: TGCGCCAGCAGCTTGGGGGATAACAGGGGTGGGGAGCAGTACTTC
CDR3 protein: CASSLGDNRGGEQYF

V gene: TRBV25-1
clone size: NA
J gene: TRBJ2-3
D gene: TRBD2
CDR3 DNA: TGTGCCAGCAGTGAATTTAGCGGGGGTACAGATACGCAGTATTTT
CDR3 protein: CASSEFSGGTDTQYF

V gene: TRBV6-5
clone size: NA
J gene: TRBJ1-5
D gene: TRBD1
CDR3 DNA: TGTGCCAGCAGTGTTGACGGACAGGCACGGCCCCAGCATTTT
CDR3 protein: CASSVDGQARPQHF

V gene: TRBV4-2
clone size: NA
J gene: TRBJ2-7
D gene: TRBD2
CDR3 DNA: TGTGCCAGCAGCCAAGAAGTCTTGTTAGCGGGGGGATACGAGCAGTACTTC
CDR3 protein: CASSQEVLLAGGYEQYF

V gene: TRBV5-6
clone size: NA
J gene: TRBJ1-1
D gene: NA
CDR3 DNA: TGTGCCAGCAGCTACCTAGCGCGGCCGGGCGCTGAAGCTTTCTTT
CDR3 protein: CASSYLARPGAEAFF

V gene: TRBV10-2
clone size: NA
J gene: TRBJ1-2
D gene: NA
CDR3 DNA: TGCGCCAGCAGCGGAACGTACAGGGAAGAGTATGGCTACACCTTC
CDR3 protein: CASSGTYREEYGYTF

V gene: TRBV25-1
clone size: few
J gene: TRBJ2-1
D gene: NA
CDR3 DNA: TGTGCCAGTAGACAGTCCTCCTACAATGAGCAGTTCTTC
CDR3 protein: CASRQSSYNEQFF

V gene: TRBV5-6
clone size: NA
J gene: TRBJ1-1
D gene: NA
CDR3 DNA: TGTGCCAGCAGCCGCGCGGGGGGTTTAGAAGCTTTCTTT
CDR3 protein: CASSRAGGLEAFF

V gene: TRBV7-2
clone size: NA
J gene: TRBJ2-3
D gene: TRBD2
CDR3 DNA: TGTGCCAGCAGCTTAGCGGGCCCCAGCGGGGGGGCGGATACGCAGTATTTT
CDR3 protein: CASSLAGPSGGADTQYF

V gene: TRBV6-5
clone size: NA
J gene: TRBJ2-7
D gene: NA
CDR3 DNA: TGTGCCAGCAGTTACTCAGGGGCGCCACTCGAGCAGTACTTC
CDR3 protein: CASSYSGAPLEQYF

V gene: TRBV9
clone size: few
J gene: TRBJ2-1
D gene: NA
CDR3 DNA: TGTGCCAGCAGCGCGGGATCCCAAGGGGAGCAGTTCTTC
CDR3 protein: CASSAGSQGEQFF

V gene: TRBV4-1
clone size: NA
J gene: TRBJ1-4
D gene: NA
CDR3 DNA: TGCGCCAGCAGCCAGAAGGACATCATAAAGGGGGGGCTTAATGAAAAACTGTTTTTT
CDR3 protein: CASSQKDIIKGGLNEKLFF

V gene: TRBV6-1
clone size: few
J gene: TRBJ1-3
D gene: TRBD1
CDR3 DNA: TGTGCCAGCAGTAGGGACAGCTCTGGAAACACCATATATTTT
CDR3 protein: CASSRDSSGNTIYF

V gene: TRBV6-6
clone size: NA
J gene: TRBJ1-6
D gene: TRBD1
CDR3 DNA: TGTGCCAGCAGTAACGGACAGGGTTCACCCCTCCACTTT
CDR3 protein: CASSNGQGSPLHF

V gene: TRBV4-1
clone size: NA
J gene: TRBJ2-1
D gene: NA
CDR3 DNA: TGCGCCAGCAGCCAGGGAACAGGCACTGAGCAGTTCTTC
CDR3 protein: CASSQGTGTEQFF

V gene: TRBV19
clone size: once
J gene: TRBJ2-2
D gene: TRBD1
CDR3 DNA: TGTGCCAGTAGTATAGATACAGGGGCCACCGGGGAGCTGTTTTTT
CDR3 protein: CASSIDTGATGELFF

V gene: TRBV6-6
clone size: NA
J gene: TRBJ2-3
D gene: TRBD1
CDR3 DNA: TGTGCCAGCAGATATGGACAGGGGGGAACAGATACGCAGTATTTT
CDR3 protein: CASRYGQGGTDTQYF

V gene: TRBV2
clone size: NA
J gene: TRBJ2-3
D gene: NA
CDR3 DNA: TGTGCCAGCCCTGTGGTGGTAGTTAAGACTGGGTCCTCGGATACGCAGTATTTT
CDR3 protein: CASPVVVVKTGSSDTQYF

V gene: TRBV11-3
clone size: once
J gene: TRBJ2-3
D gene: TRBD1
CDR3 DNA: TGTGCCAGCAGAAAACAGGGGGACGGCGCAGATACGCAGTATTTT
CDR3 protein: CASRKQGDGADTQYF

V gene: TRBV6-1
clone size: few
J gene: TRBJ2-5
D gene: TRBD1
CDR3 DNA: TGTGCCATCCACGACAGGGGCGTCGGAGAGACCCAGTACTTC
CDR3 protein: CAIHDRGVGETQYF

V gene: TRBV7-2
clone size: once
J gene: TRBJ1-1
D gene: NA
CDR3 DNA: TGTGCCAGCAGCTTAGCAGGCTCGGGGATCACTGAAGCTTTCTTT
CDR3 protein: CASSLAGSGITEAFF

V gene: TRBV15
clone size: few
J gene: TRBJ1-2
D gene: NA
CDR3 DNA: TGTGCCACCAGCAGAGAAAACCCACTGGTAGCGGGCGGCTACACCTTC
CDR3 protein: CATSRENPLVAGGYTF